Listed below are T cell receptor beta chains from one sample, sequenced in a study of T-cell memory formation after mild COVID-19. TCRdb used MiXCR to reprocess the 5' RACE reads, holding one entry per CDR3 protein. The profile shows around 400,000 distinct CDR3 sequences, 20% to 25% of them singletons. The sequencing input was PBMCs or a T cell subset sorted from them (not recorded which). The source of these receptors is an adult woman who had mild COVID-19 (a few samples of this study predate the infection). Cell type and time point are not known. The CDR3 runs from the conserved cysteine through the conserved F or W. Each record gives: V gene, J gene, D gene, clone size, CDR3 DNA, CDR3 protein. D genes are given only for firm matches. Rows give clone size only sometimes, using once, few, many, or a class for an expanded clone.

V gene: TRBV30; J gene: TRBJ2-1; D gene: .; clone size: .; CDR3 DNA: TGTGCCTGGAGTTCAAAGCGGTGGGACAATGAGCAGTTCTTC; CDR3 protein: CAWSSKRWDNEQFF
V gene: TRBV5-1; J gene: TRBJ2-4; D gene: .; clone size: few; CDR3 DNA: TGCGCCAGCAGCTTGGAAAGGGGGACCAAAAACATTCAGTACTTC; CDR3 protein: CASSLERGTKNIQYF
V gene: TRBV9; J gene: TRBJ1-2; D gene: .; clone size: few; CDR3 DNA: TGTGCCAGCAGCCCCTGGGATACTAACTATGGCTACACCTTC; CDR3 protein: CASSPWDTNYGYTF
V gene: TRBV5-1; J gene: TRBJ1-4; D gene: TRBD1; clone size: .; CDR3 DNA: TGCGCCAGCAGCAGACAGGGGGACAGTGAAAAACTGTTTTTT; CDR3 protein: CASSRQGDSEKLFF
V gene: TRBV6-2/TRBV6-3; J gene: TRBJ2-7; D gene: .; clone size: .; CDR3 DNA: TGTGCCAGCAGTTACAGCACCGGGACTGAAATGCCCGAGCAGTACTTC; CDR3 protein: CASSYSTGTEMPEQYF
V gene: TRBV7-3; J gene: TRBJ1-2; D gene: .; clone size: .; CDR3 DNA: TGTGCCAGCAGCTTAGAGCATCGGCAGTTACCTAACTATGGCTACACCTTC; CDR3 protein: CASSLEHRQLPNYGYTF
V gene: TRBV24-1; J gene: TRBJ2-2; D gene: .; clone size: .; CDR3 DNA: TGTGCCACCAGTGACGCCTTAATCGCCGGGGAGCTGTTTTTT; CDR3 protein: CATSDALIAGELFF
V gene: TRBV6-5; J gene: TRBJ2-6; D gene: .; clone size: .; CDR3 DNA: TGTGCCAGCAGTTACGGCGTCTCCGGGGCCAACGTCCTGACTTTC; CDR3 protein: CASSYGVSGANVLTF
V gene: TRBV12-3/TRBV12-4; J gene: TRBJ2-7; D gene: .; clone size: few; CDR3 DNA: TGTGCCAGCAGTTTAGGACTACAGACCTACGAGCAGTACTTC; CDR3 protein: CASSLGLQTYEQYF
V gene: TRBV12-3/TRBV12-4; J gene: TRBJ2-1; D gene: .; clone size: few; CDR3 DNA: TGTGCCAGCAGTTTACCCCGAGGTGATGGCTACAATGAGCAGTTCTTC; CDR3 protein: CASSLPRGDGYNEQFF
V gene: TRBV27; J gene: TRBJ1-1; D gene: TRBD1; clone size: .; CDR3 DNA: TGTGCCAGCAATACGGTTCGCGGGTCGGGACAGGGGGATTACCACACTGAAGCTTTCTTT; CDR3 protein: CASNTVRGSGQGDYHTEAFF
V gene: TRBV7-9; J gene: TRBJ2-4; D gene: .; clone size: .; CDR3 DNA: TGTGCCAGCAGCTTAATAGGGACTGATCAGTACTTC; CDR3 protein: CASSLIGTDQYF
V gene: TRBV12-3/TRBV12-4; J gene: TRBJ1-1; D gene: .; clone size: .; CDR3 DNA: TGTGCCAGCAGTTCTGGGGCAGGACGGACTGAAGCTTTCTTT; CDR3 protein: CASSSGAGRTEAFF
V gene: TRBV6-5; J gene: TRBJ1-1; D gene: .; clone size: few; CDR3 DNA: TGTGCCAGCAGTTATAGGGAGGGATCGGTATTTGAAGCTTTCTTT; CDR3 protein: CASSYREGSVFEAFF
V gene: TRBV24-1; J gene: TRBJ2-3; D gene: TRBD2; clone size: few; CDR3 DNA: TGTGCCACCAGTGACCCGAACGAGAGGCTAGCGGGACAACGACGGGATACGCAGTATTTT; CDR3 protein: CATSDPNERLAGQRRDTQYF
V gene: TRBV6-6; J gene: TRBJ1-5; D gene: .; clone size: few; CDR3 DNA: TGTGCCAGCAGCTATCAAGGGTCAGGCAATCAGCCCCAGCATTTT; CDR3 protein: CASSYQGSGNQPQHF